This T cell receptor (beta chain) was found in a study of monozygotic twins with inflammatory bowel disease. Incorporation of UMIs carrying a 6-nucleotide sample barcode was performed by template switching. Using the 5' RACE reads, TCRdb records one entry per CDR3 protein without DNA. The listing records a few hundred thousand distinct CDR3 sequences. The CDR3 has 11 amino acids. The germline gives CDR1 DFQATT, CDR2 SNEGSKA (reference sequence). This clonotype was obtained from a human donor with ulcerative colitis or Crohn's disease, or a healthy co-twin of an affected twin (not recorded which). Sample: blood. The chain joins TRBV20-1 to TRBJ2-7. The CDR3 here is CSARDVDTRYF.